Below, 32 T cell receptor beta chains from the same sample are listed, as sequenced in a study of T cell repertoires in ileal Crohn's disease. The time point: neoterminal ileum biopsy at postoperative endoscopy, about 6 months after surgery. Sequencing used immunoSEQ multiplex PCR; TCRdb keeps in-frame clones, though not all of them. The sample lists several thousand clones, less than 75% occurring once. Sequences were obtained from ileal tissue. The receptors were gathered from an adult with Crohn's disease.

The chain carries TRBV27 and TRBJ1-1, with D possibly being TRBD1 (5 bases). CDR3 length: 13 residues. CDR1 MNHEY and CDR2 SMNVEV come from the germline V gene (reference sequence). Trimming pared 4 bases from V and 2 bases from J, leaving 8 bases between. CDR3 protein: CASSSGLNTEAFF. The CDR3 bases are TGTGCCAGCAGTTCAGGGCTAAACACTGAAGCTTTCTTT.

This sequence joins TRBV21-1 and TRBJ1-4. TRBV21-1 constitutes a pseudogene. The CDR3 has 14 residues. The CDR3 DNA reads TGTGCCAGCACCGGACTTGCAACTAATGAAAAACTGTTTTTT. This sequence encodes CASTGLATNEKLFF.

CDR3 sequence reads: CSVESGRAYEQYF. CDR3 nucleotide sequence: TGCAGCGTTGAGAGCGGGAGGGCCTACGAGCAGTACTTC. The V and J genes are TRBV29-1 and TRBJ2-7, with 10 bases that match TRBD2. The CDR3 has 13 residues. Germline V gene sequence: CDR1 SQVTM, CDR2 ANQGSEA. The ends lost 3 bases at V and 2 bases at J; junction bases unmatched: 1.

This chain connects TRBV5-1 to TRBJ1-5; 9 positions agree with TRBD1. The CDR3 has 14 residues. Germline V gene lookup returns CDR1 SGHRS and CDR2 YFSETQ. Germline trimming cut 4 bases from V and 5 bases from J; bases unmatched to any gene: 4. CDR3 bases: TGCGCCAGCAGCCCGGACAGGGGTGATCAGCCCCAGCATTTT. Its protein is CASSPDRGDQPQHF.

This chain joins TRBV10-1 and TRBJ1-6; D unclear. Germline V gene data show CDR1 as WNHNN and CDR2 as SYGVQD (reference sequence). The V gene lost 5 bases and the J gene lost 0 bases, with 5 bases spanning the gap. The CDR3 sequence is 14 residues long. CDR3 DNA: TGCGCCAGCAGTAGGAGCTCCTATAATTCACCCCTCCACTTT. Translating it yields CASSRSSYNSPLHF.

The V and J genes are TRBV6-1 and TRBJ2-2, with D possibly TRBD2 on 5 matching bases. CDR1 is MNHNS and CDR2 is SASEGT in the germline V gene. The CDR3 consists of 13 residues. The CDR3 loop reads CAYYEGRTGELFF. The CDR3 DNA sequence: TGTGCGTATTATGAGGGTCGCACCGGGGAGCTGTTTTTT.

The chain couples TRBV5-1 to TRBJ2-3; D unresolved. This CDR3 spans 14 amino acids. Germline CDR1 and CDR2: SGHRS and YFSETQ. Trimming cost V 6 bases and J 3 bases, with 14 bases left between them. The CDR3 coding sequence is TGCGCCAGCAATAGTGGTTTTTCAACAGATACGCAGTATTTT. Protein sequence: CASNSGFSTDTQYF.

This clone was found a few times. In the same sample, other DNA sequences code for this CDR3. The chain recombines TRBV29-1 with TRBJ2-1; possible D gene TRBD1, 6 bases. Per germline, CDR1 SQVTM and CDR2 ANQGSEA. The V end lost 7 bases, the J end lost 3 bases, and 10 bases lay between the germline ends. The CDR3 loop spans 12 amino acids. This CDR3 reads CSEQGGYNEQFF. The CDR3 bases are TGCAGCGAACAGGGTGGCTACAATGAGCAGTTCTTC.

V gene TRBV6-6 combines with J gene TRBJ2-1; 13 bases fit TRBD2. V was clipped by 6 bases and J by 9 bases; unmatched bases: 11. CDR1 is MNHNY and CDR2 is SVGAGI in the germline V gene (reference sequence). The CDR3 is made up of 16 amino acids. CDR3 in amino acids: CASSSTSGGSTTEQFF. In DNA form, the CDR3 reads TGTGCCAGCAGCTCGACTAGCGGGGGGTCCACAACTGAGCAGTTCTTC.

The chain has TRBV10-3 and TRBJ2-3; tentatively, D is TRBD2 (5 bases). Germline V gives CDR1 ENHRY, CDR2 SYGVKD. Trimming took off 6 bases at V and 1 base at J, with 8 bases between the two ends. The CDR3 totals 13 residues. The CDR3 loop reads CAIRDSGTDTQYF. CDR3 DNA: TGTGCCATCAGGGATAGCGGCACAGATACGCAGTATTTT.

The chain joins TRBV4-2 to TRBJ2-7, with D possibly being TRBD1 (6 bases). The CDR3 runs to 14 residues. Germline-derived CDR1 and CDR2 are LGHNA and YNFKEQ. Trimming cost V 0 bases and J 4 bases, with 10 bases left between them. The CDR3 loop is CASSQEKGGYEQYF. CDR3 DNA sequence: TGTGCCAGCAGCCAAGAGAAAGGGGGATACGAGCAGTACTTC.

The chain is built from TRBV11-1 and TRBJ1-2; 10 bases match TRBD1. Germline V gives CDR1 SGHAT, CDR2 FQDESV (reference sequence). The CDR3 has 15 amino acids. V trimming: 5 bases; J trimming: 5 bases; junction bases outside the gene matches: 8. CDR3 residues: CASSPRDRGYYGYTF. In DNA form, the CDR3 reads TGTGCCAGCAGCCCTAGGGACAGGGGCTATTATGGCTACACCTTC.

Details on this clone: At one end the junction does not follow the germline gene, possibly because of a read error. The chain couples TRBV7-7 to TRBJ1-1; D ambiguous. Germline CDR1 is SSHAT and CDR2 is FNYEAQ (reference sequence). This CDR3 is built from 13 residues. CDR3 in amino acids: CASSLRLNTEAFF. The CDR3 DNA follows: TGTGCTAGCAGCTTGCGGCTGAACACTGAAGCTTTCTTT.

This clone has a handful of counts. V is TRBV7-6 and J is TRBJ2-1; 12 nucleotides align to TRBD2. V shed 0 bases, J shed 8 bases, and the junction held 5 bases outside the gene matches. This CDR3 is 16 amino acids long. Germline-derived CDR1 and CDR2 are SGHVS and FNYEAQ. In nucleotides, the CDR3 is TGTGCCAGCAGCTTAGCGACTAGCGGGAGTTACTATGAGCAGTTCTTC. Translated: CASSLATSGSYYEQFF.

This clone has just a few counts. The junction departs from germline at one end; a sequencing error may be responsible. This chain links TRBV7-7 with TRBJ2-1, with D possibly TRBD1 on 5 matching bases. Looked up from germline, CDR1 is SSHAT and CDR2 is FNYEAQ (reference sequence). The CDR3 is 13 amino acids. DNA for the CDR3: TGTGCTAGCAGCTTAGGACAAATCAATGAGCAGTTCTTC. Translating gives CASSLGQINEQFF.

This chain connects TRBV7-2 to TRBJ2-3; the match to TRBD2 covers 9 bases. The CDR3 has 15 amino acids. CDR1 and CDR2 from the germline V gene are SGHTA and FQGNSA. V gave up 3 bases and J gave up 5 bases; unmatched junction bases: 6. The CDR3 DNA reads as TGTGCCAGCAGCTTTATAGCGGGAGCAGGAGATACGCAGTATTTT. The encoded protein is CASSFIAGAGDTQYF.

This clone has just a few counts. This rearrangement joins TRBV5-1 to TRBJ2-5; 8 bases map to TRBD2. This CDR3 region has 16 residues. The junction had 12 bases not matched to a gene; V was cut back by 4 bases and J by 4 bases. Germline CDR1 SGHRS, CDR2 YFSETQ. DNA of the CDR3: TGCGCCAGCAGCATCGGGGGCGGGAGGAAAGGAGAGACCCAGTACTTC. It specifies CASSIGGGRKGETQYF. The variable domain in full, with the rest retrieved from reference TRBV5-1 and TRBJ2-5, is KAGVTQTPRYLIKTRGQQVTLSCSPISGHRSVSWYQQTPGQGLQFLFEYFSETQRNKGNFPGRFSGRQFSNSRSEMNVSTLELGDSALYLCASSIGGGRKGETQYFGPGTRLLVL.

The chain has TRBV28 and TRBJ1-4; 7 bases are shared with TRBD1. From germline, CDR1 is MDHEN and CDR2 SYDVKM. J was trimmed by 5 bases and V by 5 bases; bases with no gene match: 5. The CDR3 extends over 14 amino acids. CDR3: CASSPTTGNEKLFF. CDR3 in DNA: TGTGCCAGCAGTCCTACGACAGGGAATGAAAAACTGTTTTTT.

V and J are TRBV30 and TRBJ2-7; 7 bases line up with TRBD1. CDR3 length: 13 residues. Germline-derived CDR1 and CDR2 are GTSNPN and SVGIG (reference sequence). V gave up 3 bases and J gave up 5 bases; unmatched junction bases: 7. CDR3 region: CAWSLQGPHEQYF. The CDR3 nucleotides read TGTGCCTGGAGCCTACAGGGGCCCCACGAGCAGTACTTC.

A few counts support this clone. In DNA form, the CDR3 reads TGTGCCAGCAGCTCAGGACTAGCGGGAGAGCAGTTCTTC. This encodes CASSSGLAGEQFF. V and J are TRBV5-4 and TRBJ2-1; 12 bases line up with TRBD2. Trimming at V came to 3 bases and at J to 10 bases, leaving 2 bases not matched to a gene. CDR3 size: 13 residues. Germline V gene sequence: CDR1 SGHNT, CDR2 YYREEE (reference sequence).

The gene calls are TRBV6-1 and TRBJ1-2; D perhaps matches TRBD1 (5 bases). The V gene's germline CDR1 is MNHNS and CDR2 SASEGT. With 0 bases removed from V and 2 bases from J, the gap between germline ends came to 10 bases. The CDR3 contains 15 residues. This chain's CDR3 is CASSEAQGINYGYTF. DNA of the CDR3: TGTGCCAGCAGTGAAGCGCAGGGCATAAACTATGGCTACACCTTC.

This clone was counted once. Here the CDR3 reads CASSLGTSGGARKEQFF. The CDR3 DNA is TGCGCCAGCAGCTTGGGGACAAGCGGGGGCGCACGTAAGGAGCAGTTCTTC. The J gene is TRBJ2-1, the V gene TRBV5-1; 8 bases are a match to TRBD2. The CDR3 totals 17 residues. J gave up 10 bases and V 0 bases, and 15 bases lay outside the gene matches. CDR1 SGHRS and CDR2 YFSETQ come from the germline V gene.

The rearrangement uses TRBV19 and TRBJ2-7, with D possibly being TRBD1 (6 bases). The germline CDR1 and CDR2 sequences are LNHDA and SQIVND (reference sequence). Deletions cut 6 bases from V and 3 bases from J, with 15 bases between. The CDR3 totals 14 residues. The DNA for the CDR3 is TGTGCCAGTAGCCCTCTTGGCAGGGGCTACGAGCAGTACTTC. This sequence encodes CASSPLGRGYEQYF.

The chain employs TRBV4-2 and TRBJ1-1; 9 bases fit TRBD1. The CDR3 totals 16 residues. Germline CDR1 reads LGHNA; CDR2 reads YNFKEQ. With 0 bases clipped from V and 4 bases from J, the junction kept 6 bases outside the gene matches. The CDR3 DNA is TGTGCCAGCAGCCAAGATTTGGAGGACAGGGGCACTGAAGCTTTCTTT. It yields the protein CASSQDLEDRGTEAFF.

DNA of the CDR3: TGTGCCAGCAGTGGAGGGCCCCTCCTTGTGGCTTACAATGAGCAGTTCTTC. Translated, it gives CASSGGPLLVAYNEQFF. The chain uses TRBV6-1 and TRBJ2-1, with D possibly TRBD2 on 5 matching bases. V lost 4 bases, J lost 4 bases, and 20 bases lay in between. The germline CDR1 and CDR2 sequences are MNHNS and SASEGT. The CDR3 sequence is 17 residues long.

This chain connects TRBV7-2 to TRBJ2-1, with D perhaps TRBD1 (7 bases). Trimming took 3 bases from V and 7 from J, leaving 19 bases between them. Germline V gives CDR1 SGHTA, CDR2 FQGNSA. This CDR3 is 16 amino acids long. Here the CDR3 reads CASSLSRGLARNEQFF. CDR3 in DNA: TGTGCCAGCAGCTTGTCAAGGGGGCTAGCGAGGAATGAGCAGTTCTTC. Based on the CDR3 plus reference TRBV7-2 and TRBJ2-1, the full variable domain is GAGVSQSPSNKVTEKGKDVELRCDPISGHTALYWYRQSLGQGLEFLIYFQGNSAPDKSGLPSDRFSAERTGGSVSTLTIQRTQQEDSAVYLCASSLSRGLARNEQFFGPGTRLTVL.

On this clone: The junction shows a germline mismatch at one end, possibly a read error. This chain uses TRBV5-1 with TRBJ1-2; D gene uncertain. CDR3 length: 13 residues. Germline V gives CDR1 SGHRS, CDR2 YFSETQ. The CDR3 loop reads CTSSLDNNYGYTF. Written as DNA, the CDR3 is TGCACCAGCAGCCTTGACAACAACTATGGCTACACCTTC.

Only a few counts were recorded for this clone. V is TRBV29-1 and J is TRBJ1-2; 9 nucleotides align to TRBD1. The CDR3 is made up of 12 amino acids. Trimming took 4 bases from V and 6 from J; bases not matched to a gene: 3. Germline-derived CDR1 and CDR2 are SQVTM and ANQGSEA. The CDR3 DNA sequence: TGCAGCGTTGTAACAGGGGGCGATGGCTACACCTTC. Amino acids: CSVVTGGDGYTF.

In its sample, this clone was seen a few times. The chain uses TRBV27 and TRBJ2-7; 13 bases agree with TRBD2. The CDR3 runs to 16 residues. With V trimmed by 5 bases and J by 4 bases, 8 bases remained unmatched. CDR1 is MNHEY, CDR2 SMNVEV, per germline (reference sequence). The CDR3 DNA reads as TGTGCCAGCAGTCCAGGGACTAGCGGGGCTTTTTACGAGCAGTACTTC. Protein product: CASSPGTSGAFYEQYF.

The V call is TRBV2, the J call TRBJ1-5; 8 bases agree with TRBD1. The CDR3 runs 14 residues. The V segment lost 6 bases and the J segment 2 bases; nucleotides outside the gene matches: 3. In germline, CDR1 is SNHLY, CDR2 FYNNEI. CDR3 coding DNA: TGTGCCAGCAGAGCGGGACAGGGCAATCAGCCCCAGCATTTT. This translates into CASRAGQGNQPQHF.

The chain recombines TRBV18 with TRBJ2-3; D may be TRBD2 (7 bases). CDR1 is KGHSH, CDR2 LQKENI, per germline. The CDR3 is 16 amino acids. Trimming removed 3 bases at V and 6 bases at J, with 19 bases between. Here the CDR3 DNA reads TGTGCCAGCTCACCCCTTGCGGGGGCCGCGTTTGATACGCAGTATTTT. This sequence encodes CASSPLAGAAFDTQYF.

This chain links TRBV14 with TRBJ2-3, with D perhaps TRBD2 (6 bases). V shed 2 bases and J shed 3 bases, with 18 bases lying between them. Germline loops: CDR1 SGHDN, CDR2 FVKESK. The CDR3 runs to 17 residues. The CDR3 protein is CASSQFKGGAGTDTQYF. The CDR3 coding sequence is TGTGCCAGCAGCCAATTTAAGGGCGGGGCCGGGACAGATACGCAGTATTTT. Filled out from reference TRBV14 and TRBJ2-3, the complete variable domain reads EAGVTQFPSHSVIEKGQTVTLRCDPISGHDNLYWYRRVMGKEIKFLLHFVKESKQDESGMPNNRFLAERTGGTYSTLKVQPAELEDSGVYFCASSQFKGGAGTDTQYFGPGTRLTVL.